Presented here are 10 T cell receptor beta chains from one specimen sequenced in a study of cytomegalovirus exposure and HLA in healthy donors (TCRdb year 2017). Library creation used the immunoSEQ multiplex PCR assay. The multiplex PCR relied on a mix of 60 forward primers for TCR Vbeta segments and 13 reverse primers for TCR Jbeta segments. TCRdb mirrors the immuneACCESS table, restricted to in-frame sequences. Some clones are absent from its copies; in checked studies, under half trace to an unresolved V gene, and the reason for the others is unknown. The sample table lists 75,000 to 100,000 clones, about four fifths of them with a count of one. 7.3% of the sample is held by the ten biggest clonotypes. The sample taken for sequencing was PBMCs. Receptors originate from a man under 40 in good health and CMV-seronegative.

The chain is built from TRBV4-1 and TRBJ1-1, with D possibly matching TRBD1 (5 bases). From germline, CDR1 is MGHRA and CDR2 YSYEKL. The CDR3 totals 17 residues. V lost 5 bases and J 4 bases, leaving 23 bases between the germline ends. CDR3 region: CASSRTRVGAMFTEAFF. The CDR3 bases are TGCGCCAGCAGCAGGACCCGCGTTGGGGCTATGTTCACTGAAGCTTTCTTT.

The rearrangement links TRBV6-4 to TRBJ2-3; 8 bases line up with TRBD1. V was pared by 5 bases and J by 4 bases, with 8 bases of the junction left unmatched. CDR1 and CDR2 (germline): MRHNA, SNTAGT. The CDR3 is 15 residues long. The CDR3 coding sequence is TGTGCCAGCAGTCCAGGGACAGGAGCGGCAGATACGCAGTATTTT. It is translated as CASSPGTGAADTQYF.

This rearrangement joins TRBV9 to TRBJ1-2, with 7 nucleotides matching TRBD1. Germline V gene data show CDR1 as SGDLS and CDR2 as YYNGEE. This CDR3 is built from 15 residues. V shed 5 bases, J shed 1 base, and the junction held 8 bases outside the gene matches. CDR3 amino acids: CASRRGQSINYGYTF. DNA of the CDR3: TGTGCCAGCAGGAGGGGACAGTCAATTAACTATGGCTACACCTTC.

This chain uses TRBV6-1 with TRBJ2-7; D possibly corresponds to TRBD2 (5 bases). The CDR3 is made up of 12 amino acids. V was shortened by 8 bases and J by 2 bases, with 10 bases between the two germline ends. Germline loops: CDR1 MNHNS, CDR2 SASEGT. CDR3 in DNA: TGTGCCAGCGGGGAGATCCCCTACGAGCAGTACTTC. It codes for CASGEIPYEQYF.

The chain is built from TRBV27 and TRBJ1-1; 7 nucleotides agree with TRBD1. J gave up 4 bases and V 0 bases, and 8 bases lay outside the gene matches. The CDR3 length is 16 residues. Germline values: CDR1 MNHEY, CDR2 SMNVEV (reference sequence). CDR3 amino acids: CASSLSQGGSSTEAFF. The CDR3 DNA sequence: TGTGCCAGCAGTTTATCGCAAGGGGGCTCTAGCACTGAAGCTTTCTTT.

The CDR3 nucleotides read TGTGCCAGCAGCGTAGGCGGCAGCACCGGGGAGCTGTTTTTT. Translation: CASSVGGSTGELFF. The chain couples TRBV9 to TRBJ2-2; no clear D. Trimming took 0 bases from V and 4 from J, leaving 7 bases between them. The V gene's germline CDR1 is SGDLS and CDR2 YYNGEE. The CDR3 runs 14 residues.

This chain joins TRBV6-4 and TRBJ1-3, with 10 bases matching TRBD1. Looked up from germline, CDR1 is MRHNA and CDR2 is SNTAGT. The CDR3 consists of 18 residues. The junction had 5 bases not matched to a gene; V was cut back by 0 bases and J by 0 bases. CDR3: CASSDSGTGALSGNTIYF. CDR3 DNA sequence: TGTGCCAGCAGTGACTCAGGGACAGGGGCCCTCTCTGGAAACACCATATATTTT.

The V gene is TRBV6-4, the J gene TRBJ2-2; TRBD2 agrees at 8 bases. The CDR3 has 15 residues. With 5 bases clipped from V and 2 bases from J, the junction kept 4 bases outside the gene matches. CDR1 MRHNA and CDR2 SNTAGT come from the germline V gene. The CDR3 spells CASSRLAGNTGELFF. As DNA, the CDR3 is TGTGCCAGCAGTCGGCTAGCGGGTAACACCGGGGAGCTGTTTTTT.

This chain's CDR3 is CASSLVGRVSYEQYF. The CDR3 DNA reads as TGTGCCAGCAGCTTGGTCGGCAGGGTATCCTACGAGCAGTACTTC. This chain connects TRBV5-4 to TRBJ2-7; perhaps TRBD1 as D (5 bases). The CDR3 is 15 amino acids. Trimming removed 0 bases from V and 1 base from J, with 11 bases in between. From germline, CDR1 is SGHNT and CDR2 YYREEE (reference sequence). Full variable domain (outside the CDR3, taken from reference TRBV5-4 and TRBJ2-7): ETGVTQSPTHLIKTRGQQVTLRCSSQSGHNTVSWYQQALGQGPQFIFQYYREEENGRGNFPPRFSGLQFPNYSSELNVNALELDDSALYLCASSLVGRVSYEQYFGPGTRLTVT.

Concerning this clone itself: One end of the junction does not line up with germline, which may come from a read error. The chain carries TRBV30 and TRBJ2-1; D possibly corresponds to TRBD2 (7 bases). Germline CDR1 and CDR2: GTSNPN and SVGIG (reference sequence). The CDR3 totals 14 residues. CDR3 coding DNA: TGTGCCAGGAGGAAGGGGGGGGCCTTGAATGAGCAGTTCTTC. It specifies CARRKGGALNEQFF.